Sequencing of this T cell receptor beta chain was carried out in a study of blood T cell repertoires in COVID-19 (TCRdb year 2020). With regard to the full study: Collaborator samples came from the United States, Italy and Spain and covered acute and convalescent phases of COVID-19. Nearly every sample came with metadata listing a de-identified subject ID, COVID-19 status, age in years and sex. Where available, HLA class I and class II types were taken from metadata supplied by the sample provider and were not determined by assay-based typing. Samples were obtained from the ongoing ImmuneRACE study (first 160 participants) and from 1,200 or so subjects provided by 6 global collaborators. A freely available public database, intended as a resource for researchers studying the immune response to SARS-CoV-2, is where the repertoires were released. The material from the prospective study consisted of cDNA or gDNA derived from T cells, B-cell-depleted T cells, or PBMCs. The dataset comprised deeply sampled blood TCRbeta repertoires from subjects exposed to, actively infected with, or recovered from COVID-19.

Paper-wide results and their limitations: Clinical and demographic metadata were provided uncurated, with the amount varying by source and participant.

Participants in the prospective study were aged about 18 to 95 years, lived in approximately 26 United States geographic areas, and enrolled through a virtual design. Cohort assignment in the prospective study relied on participant-reported clinical history from a screening survey and a study questionnaire. Exposed participants had been in contact with someone with a PCR-confirmed or clinician-diagnosed COVID-19 case within 2 weeks of study entry. In the prospective study, mobile phlebotomists collected whole blood, serum and a nasopharyngeal or oropharyngeal swab from each participant. Prospective study participants could optionally give additional blood draws and questionnaires over an approximately two-month period. Prospective study blood samples were shipped either frozen or at room temperature before DNA extraction. TCRbeta CDR3 regions were amplified from genomic DNA using the immunoSEQ Assay, a bias-controlled multiplex PCR. As for the authors' bioinformatics: The number of nucleated cells in each sample was estimated by amplification of reference gene primers within the assay. To quantify the absolute abundance of each unique TCRbeta CDR3 rearrangement, sequence reads were collapsed and filtered. For each sample, productive Simpson clonality was calculated by taking the square root of Simpson's diversity index across productive rearrangements. In TCRdb, the immuneACCESS table is reduced to in-frame sequences with V and J assigned. These tables do not hold every clone; where another copy was compared, an unresolved V gene accounts for under half, and the others remain unexplained. The DNA was the basis for D and trimming; V, J and clone size are from that table. This sample is represented by roughly 240,000 clones; around four fifths of them were singletons. The leading ten clones occupy 3.5% to 4% of the sample.

Relative to germline, V is 5 bases shorter and J is 4 bases shorter, with 9 bases between their ends. The CDR3 contains 13 residues, cysteine and phenylalanine counted. Only the CDR3 DNA is retained, 39 bases long and in frame from the first base. In the case of this clone: The clone's antigen remains unknown. Base qualities were left out, and no much larger clone turns up one base away.

Sequencing input: PBMCs or T cells enriched from blood (not recorded which). The chain is assembled from TRBV12-3 or TRBV12-4 and TRBJ1-3; 5 matching bases give a weak D call of TRBD1. This receptor was taken from a middle-aged woman who had been exposed to COVID-19. The sequence in DNA is TGTGCCAGCAGTGGGGCCCCGGGAAACACCATATATTTT. This translates into CASSGAPGNTIYF.